These 27 T cell receptor beta chains came from one sample sequenced in a study of beta chain features in type 1 diabetes (dated by TCRdb to about 2018). The paper as a whole reports these results and caveats: In all four CD4+ subsets, TCRB CDR3 length was moderately but significantly shorter in type 1 diabetes patients.

These TCRs' antigens remain unknown. Library generation was performed with the immunoSEQ multiplex PCR assay. The entire amount of isolated RNA was reverse transcribed using the High Capacity cDNA Reverse Transcription Kit, so the sequenced TCRB transcripts were expressed ones. TCRdb's version of the immuneACCESS table is confined to in-frame rearrangements and falls short of the full clone set. An unresolved V gene accounts for under half of the shortfall where checked; the remainder is of unknown origin. The sample yields 300,000 to 350,000 clones; approximately 15% were counted once. Around 0.016% of the sample is held by the ten biggest clonotypes. The sequenced material came from naive CD4+ T cells from blood. The label giving this sample's cell subset or site can be read as: true naive CD4+ T cells. The receptors shown here come from a woman between 18 and 29 years old with type 1 diabetes.

The rearrangement links TRBV7-2 to TRBJ2-7; D call uncertain. Germline-derived CDR1 and CDR2 are SGHTA and FQGNSA. V lost 5 bases to trimming and J lost 4 bases, with 9 bases between them. This CDR3 has 12 amino acids. The CDR3 loop is CASSPIGYEQYF. The CDR3 DNA sequence: TGTGCCAGCAGCCCTATCGGGTACGAGCAGTACTTC. Looking up the rest from reference TRBV7-2 and TRBJ2-7 gives the full variable domain: GAGVSQSPSNKVTEKGKDVELRCDPISGHTALYWYRQSLGQGLEFLIYFQGNSAPDKSGLPSDRFSAERTGGSVSTLTIQRTQQEDSAVYLCASSPIGYEQYFGPGTRLTVT.

A few counts support this clone. This chain connects TRBV19 to TRBJ2-1; D is undetermined. The V and J ends lost 1 base and 0 bases respectively, with 4 bases between them. The CDR3 extends over 14 amino acids. The germline V gene encodes CDR1 LNHDA and CDR2 SQIVND (reference sequence). This chain's CDR3 is CASSIVFSYNEQFF. CDR3 DNA: TGTGCCAGTAGTATAGTATTCTCCTACAATGAGCAGTTCTTC.

The rearrangement links TRBV28 to TRBJ2-1; 7 bases fit TRBD1. The CDR3 loop spans 13 amino acids. CDR1 and CDR2 (germline): MDHEN, SYDVKM. V shed 5 bases, J shed 12 bases, and the junction held 10 bases outside the gene matches. The CDR3: CASSLDREGVQFF. The CDR3 nucleotides read TGTGCCAGCAGTCTTGACAGGGAAGGGGTGCAGTTCTTC. The variable domain in full, with the rest retrieved from reference TRBV28 and TRBJ2-1, is DVKVTQSSRYLVKRTGEKVFLECVQDMDHENMFWYRQDPGLGLRLIYFSYDVKMKEKGDIPEGYSVSREKKERFSLILESASTNQTSMYLCASSLDREGVQFFGPGTRLTVL.

The genes are TRBV27 and TRBJ2-7, with D tentatively TRBD2 (5 bases). The germline gives CDR1 MNHEY, CDR2 SMNVEV (reference sequence). The CDR3 covers 13 residues. Trimming pared 4 bases from V and 7 bases from J, leaving 14 bases between. CDR3 residues: CASSSDWTREQYF. In DNA, the CDR3 is TGTGCCAGCAGTTCGGACTGGACCAGGGAGCAGTACTTC.

The chain uses TRBV27 and TRBJ2-2; TRBD1 is a possible D gene (5 bases). Germline V gene sequence: CDR1 MNHEY, CDR2 SMNVEV (reference sequence). V shed 2 bases and J shed 6 bases, with 13 bases lying between them. The CDR3 contains 15 residues. In DNA form, the CDR3 reads TGTGCCAGCAGTTTAGGTCAGGGTAGTGCCGGGGAGCTGTTTTTT. This gives the protein CASSLGQGSAGELFF.

The gene calls are TRBV9 and TRBJ2-5, with a weak D call TRBD2 (5 bases). The CDR3 consists of 15 residues. Germline CDR1 SGDLS, CDR2 YYNGEE. Trimming took off 2 bases at V and 5 bases at J, with 16 bases between the two ends. This chain's CDR3 is CASSVRGESGETQYF. The CDR3 DNA reads as TGTGCCAGCAGCGTCCGGGGAGAGAGTGGCGAGACCCAGTACTTC.

This clone came up a few times. V gene TRBV5-1 combines with J gene TRBJ2-1; 7 bases fit TRBD1. Germline values: CDR1 SGHRS, CDR2 YFSETQ. The CDR3 contains 16 residues. Trimming at V came to 0 bases and at J to 2 bases, leaving 5 bases not matched to a gene. CDR3 DNA: TGCGCCAGCAGCTTGGATAGCAGGGGGACCTACAATGAGCAGTTCTTC. As protein: CASSLDSRGTYNEQFF.

Worth noting for this clone: Other DNA sequences within the sample encode an identical CDR3. This chain joins TRBV9 and TRBJ2-2, with 7 positions matching TRBD2. Germline V gene lookup returns CDR1 SGDLS and CDR2 YYNGEE. The V gene end was trimmed by 2 bases and the J gene end by 5 bases; junction bases not matched to a gene: 0. The CDR3 has 13 amino acids. The CDR3 loop is CASSVSGTGELFF. CDR3 DNA sequence: TGTGCCAGCAGCGTTAGCGGGACCGGGGAGCTGTTTTTT.

In this sample, this clone turned up a few times. The gene calls are TRBV30 and TRBJ2-7, with TRBD2 as a possible D gene (6 bases). Germline lookup yields CDR1 GTSNPN and CDR2 SVGIG (reference sequence). The CDR3 is 16 amino acids. Trimming shortened V by 3 bases and J by 0 bases, and 18 bases separated the two germline ends. CDR3: CAWSTPWTTSSYEQYF. DNA of the CDR3: TGTGCCTGGAGCACACCTTGGACTACCTCCTCCTACGAGCAGTACTTC. Full variable domain (outside the CDR3, taken from reference TRBV30 and TRBJ2-7): SQTIHQWPATLVQPVGSPLSLECTVEGTSNPNLYWYRQAAGRGLQLLFYSVGIGQISSEVPQNLSASRPQDRQFILSSKKLLLSDSGFYLCAWSTPWTTSSYEQYFGPGTRLTVT.

This clone turned up a few times. The chain carries TRBV5-1 and TRBJ2-3, with 9 positions matching TRBD1. Trimming took 4 bases from V and 4 from J; bases not matched to a gene: 7. This CDR3 is built from 15 residues. The germline V gene has CDR1 SGHRS and CDR2 YFSETQ. Written as DNA, the CDR3 is TGCGCCAGCAGCCCCCGGGACAGGGACTCAGATACGCAGTATTTT. Translating it yields CASSPRDRDSDTQYF.

This clone was picked up a small number of times. The chain uses TRBV5-1 and TRBJ2-1; 8 positions agree with TRBD2. Trimming at V came to 4 bases and at J to 8 bases, leaving 11 bases not matched to a gene. Germline lookup yields CDR1 SGHRS and CDR2 YFSETQ. This CDR3 is 15 amino acids long. The CDR3 protein is CASSPRGGRLDEQFF. The CDR3, as DNA: TGCGCCAGCAGCCCGCGGGGCGGGAGGCTCGATGAGCAGTTCTTC.

In its sample, this clone was seen a few times. The chain recombines TRBV2 with TRBJ2-1, with 10 bases aligning to TRBD2. The CDR3 is made up of 20 amino acids. CDR1 and CDR2 (germline): SNHLY, FYNNEI. V lost 6 bases, J lost 3 bases, and 20 bases stayed unmatched. In DNA, the CDR3 is TGTGCCAGCAGAGGCTTACTAGCGGGAATCCCATATATGTTCTACAATGAGCAGTTCTTC. This translates into CASRGLLAGIPYMFYNEQFF.

This clone came up a few times. The V gene is TRBV30, the J gene TRBJ2-7, with 10 bases lining up with TRBD2. The CDR3 spans 14 residues. Germline loops: CDR1 GTSNPN, CDR2 SVGIG (reference sequence). V lost 2 bases to trimming and J lost 4 bases; unmatched junction nucleotides: 5. DNA for the CDR3: TGTGCCTGGAGTATTGGACTAGCGGATTACGAGCAGTACTTC. This sequence encodes CAWSIGLADYEQYF.

The chain carries TRBV5-1 and TRBJ1-2; D uncertain. V lost 5 bases to trimming and J lost 6 bases, with 14 bases between them. Germline CDR1 and CDR2: SGHRS and YFSETQ. There are 13 residues in the CDR3. The CDR3 DNA reads as TGCGCCAGCAGTACCGCCCAGGTAGATGGCTACACCTTC. Translating gives CASSTAQVDGYTF.

This rearrangement joins TRBV10-2 to TRBJ2-5; 9 bases are shared with TRBD2. The CDR3 runs 14 residues. With V trimmed by 7 bases and J by 4 bases, 7 bases remained unmatched. CDR1 WSHSY and CDR2 SAAADI come from the germline V gene. The CDR3 loop reads CASNLAGWGETQYF. In DNA form, the CDR3 reads TGCGCCAGCAATCTAGCGGGATGGGGAGAGACCCAGTACTTC.

This clone appeared a few times. The V gene is TRBV27, the J gene TRBJ1-2; tentative D call: TRBD1 (5 bases). This CDR3 has 13 residues. Germline V gene lookup returns CDR1 MNHEY and CDR2 SMNVEV (reference sequence). Trimming stripped 10 bases from V and 9 bases from J, with 21 bases between. In nucleotides, the CDR3 is TGTGCCACTAAAGGGGCGGGGCCGGGGAGCTACACCTTC. As protein: CATKGAGPGSYTF.

The genes are TRBV7-9 and TRBJ1-2; D is possibly TRBD1 (6 bases). The ends were cut back, 8 bases at V and 5 bases at J, with 21 bases in the middle. This CDR3 has 15 amino acids. CDR1 and CDR2 (germline): SEHNR, FQNEAQ (reference sequence). The CDR3 protein is CASQPRTVGVYGYTF. DNA of the CDR3: TGTGCCAGCCAGCCGAGGACAGTCGGGGTTTATGGCTACACCTTC.

The chain combines TRBV27 with TRBJ2-1, with D tentatively TRBD2 (6 bases). V was pared by 3 bases and J by 4 bases, with 16 bases between. The CDR3 has 16 amino acids. Germline CDR1 MNHEY, CDR2 SMNVEV (reference sequence). This CDR3 reads CASSFAGPLVYNEQFF. The CDR3 region has the DNA TGTGCCAGCAGTTTCGCGGGACCTTTGGTATACAATGAGCAGTTCTTC.

This clone has a handful of counts. The rearrangement uses TRBV7-2 and TRBJ2-1, with D tentatively TRBD2 (6 bases). CDR1 SGHTA and CDR2 FQGNSA come from the germline V gene. The CDR3 is 15 residues long. V was trimmed by 4 bases and J by 3 bases, leaving 13 bases between them. The CDR3: CASSSGPEGYNEQFF. The CDR3 DNA reads TGTGCCAGCAGCTCAGGACCGGAGGGCTACAATGAGCAGTTCTTC.

The V call is TRBV15, the J call TRBJ2-1, with 7 bases aligning to TRBD2. Per the germline V gene, CDR1 is LNHNV and CDR2 is YYDKDF (reference sequence). CDR3 length: 14 residues. J lost 5 bases, V lost 5 bases, and 6 bases had no gene match. CDR3 region: CATSRSGTDNEQFF. CDR3 in DNA: TGTGCCACCAGCCGGAGCGGGACGGACAATGAGCAGTTCTTC.

This clone occurred a few times. The chain links TRBV11-3 to TRBJ1-1; D remains unclear. From germline, CDR1 is SGHNT and CDR2 YENEEA. Trimming removed 8 bases from V and 0 bases from J, with 16 bases in between. The CDR3 extends over 15 amino acids. The CDR3 loop reads CASLNGGAMNTEAFF. In DNA, the CDR3 is TGTGCCAGCCTCAACGGCGGTGCGATGAACACTGAAGCTTTCTTT.

This clone was found a few times. This chain links TRBV21-1 with TRBJ2-7; the table's D gene call, TRBD2, was not cross checked with the DNA. TRBV21-1 is a known pseudogene. This CDR3 is built from 14 residues. As DNA, the CDR3 is TGTGCCAGCAGCAAAGGGGTCACTAGATACGAGCAGTACGTC. This translates into CASSKGVTRYEQYV.

This clone was seen a few times. The rearrangement uses TRBV7-2 and TRBJ2-1, with D perhaps matching TRBD1 (6 bases). Trimming removed 4 bases at V and 7 bases at J, with 14 bases between. The length of the CDR3 is 14 residues. CDR1 and CDR2 from the germline V gene are SGHTA and FQGNSA. CDR3 in amino acids: CASSSNKQGNEQFF. DNA of the CDR3: TGTGCCAGCAGCTCGAACAAACAGGGAAATGAGCAGTTCTTC.

A few counts support this clone. The chain links TRBV9 to TRBJ2-2; 7 bases map to TRBD2. This CDR3 spans 16 amino acids. Germline lookup yields CDR1 SGDLS and CDR2 YYNGEE. With 4 bases clipped from V and 1 base from J, the junction kept 7 bases outside the gene matches. CDR3 sequence reads: CASSYLAALNTGELFF. CDR3 DNA: TGTGCCAGCAGCTACCTAGCGGCTCTGAACACCGGGGAGCTGTTTTTT.

This clone was counted only a few times. This rearrangement joins TRBV6-5 to TRBJ2-7; 9 nucleotides align to TRBD2. V shed 7 bases, J shed 3 bases, and the junction held 10 bases outside the gene matches. Germline V gene data show CDR1 as MNHEY and CDR2 as SVGAGI. This CDR3 is built from 15 residues. For the CDR3, the DNA is TGTGCCAGCACCGACCCGACTAGCGGCGGCTACGAGCAGTACGTC. Amino acids: CASTDPTSGGYEQYV.

V gene TRBV19 combines with J gene TRBJ2-7, with D possibly TRBD2 on 6 matching bases. This CDR3 has 14 residues. Between the trimmed V and J ends, which lost 4 bases and 6 bases, there was a span of 16 bases. Germline V gene sequence: CDR1 LNHDA, CDR2 SQIVND (reference sequence). CDR3 loop: CASSRGDPSGEQYF. The DNA for the CDR3 is TGTGCCAGTAGTAGGGGGGACCCCAGCGGCGAGCAGTACTTC.

The table lists this clone with a few counts. Written as DNA, the CDR3 is TGTGCCAGTAGTATAGGGCCCCTTCGGGACAGCTATGGCTACACCTTC. Residues: CASSIGPLRDSYGYTF. The rearrangement uses TRBV19 and TRBJ1-2; 7 nucleotides line up with TRBD1. The V gene end was trimmed by 1 base and the J gene end by 4 bases; junction bases not matched to a gene: 9. Germline CDR1 reads LNHDA; CDR2 reads SQIVND (reference sequence). There are 16 residues in the CDR3.